This TCR beta chain was identified in a study of vaccination and CD4 T cells after COVID-19. In the study overall: SARS-CoV-2 positivity in convalescent patients was established by nasal swab PCR; several had mild and one severe disease. Convalescent donors were composed of six males and four females, of whom two were Hispanic. Findings and limits, study-wide: For convalescent patients, 304 of the 307 vaccine-specific clones analyzed were classified as spike mono-reactive.

From germline, CDR1 is SEHNR and CDR2 FQNEAQ (reference sequence). Between the trimmed V and J ends, which lost 1 base and 3 bases, there was a span of 9 bases. This CDR3 has 14 amino acids. Treatment given: approximately nine-day PBMC culture with coronavirus spike peptide pools or control peptides (ViraFEST assay). Sequenced with the Oncomine TCR Beta short-read assay was DNA taken from cultured CD4+ T cells. Scientists extracted genomic DNA from CD4+ T cells grown in culture. TCRdb analysed the PCR reads with MiXCR anew, one entry per CDR3 protein. The sample has 11,000 to 15,000 distinct CDR3 sequences, roughly 30% seen once. This clonotype showed up just a few times. Its antigen is not identified.

The sequencing here drew on CD4+ T cells from blood, cultured in vitro, taken after SARS-CoV-2 vaccination. The receptor was isolated from a human donor who had recovered from COVID-19. This chain connects TRBV7-9 to TRBJ2-5, with D possibly being TRBD2 (6 bases). The CDR3 here is CASSLGTIKETQYF. CDR3 DNA sequence: TGTGCCAGCAGCTTAGGGACTATTAAAGAGACCCAGTACTTC.